One and the same sample provided the 6 T cell receptor beta chains below, sequenced in a study of response to subunit inactivated influenza vaccine. TCRdb fed the RT-PCR reads into MiXCR, producing one record per CDR3 protein. The profile shows 200,000 to 250,000 distinct CDR3 sequences, about 12% of them singletons. Sequenced here: non-naive T cells sorted from PBMCs, sampled 14 to 15 days before vaccination. The receptor source for this set is a man in his forties or fifties who received an inactivated influenza vaccine.

V is TRBV4-2 and J is TRBJ2-3; 10 bases are a match to TRBD2. Germline CDR1 reads LGHNA; CDR2 reads YNFKEQ. CDR3 size: 15 residues. Unmatched junction bases numbered 4, after V lost 0 bases and J lost 7 bases. Here the CDR3 reads CASSQEAGGPHTQYF. The CDR3 region has the DNA TGTGCCAGCAGCCAAGAAGCGGGAGGGCCTCATACGCAGTATTTT.

The V call is TRBV18, the J call TRBJ2-2; D is uncertain. Germline V gene data show CDR1 as KGHSH and CDR2 as LQKENI. V was shortened by 6 bases and J by 4 bases, with 12 bases between the two germline ends. The CDR3 covers 14 residues. CDR3 DNA: TGTGCCAGCTCCCAACCAGGATCCACCGGGGAGCTGTTTTTT. Translating gives CASSQPGSTGELFF.

This chain links TRBV4-3 with TRBJ2-3; 10 nucleotides line up with TRBD2. With 2 bases clipped from V and 1 base from J, the junction kept 9 bases outside the gene matches. The CDR3 runs 18 residues. Looked up from germline, CDR1 is LGHNA and CDR2 is YSLEER. The CDR3 here is CASSQSSGGHLGTDTQYF. The CDR3, as DNA: TGCGCCAGCAGCCAAAGTAGCGGGGGGCATTTGGGCACAGATACGCAGTATTTT.

This clonotype was counted between two and nine times. The chain recombines TRBV5-1 with TRBJ1-1, with D unclear. Per germline, CDR1 SGHRS and CDR2 YFSETQ. CDR3 length equals 12 residues. Trimming shortened V by 5 bases and J by 0 bases, and 5 bases separated the two germline ends. As DNA, the CDR3 is TGCGCCAGCAGGACTTTGAACACTGAAGCTTTCTTT. Protein sequence: CASRTLNTEAFF.

This clonotype was counted at least ten times. The CDR3 loop is CASTHPGARDRGIYYNEQFF. The CDR3 DNA sequence: TGTGCCAGCACCCACCCCGGGGCCAGAGACAGGGGGATTTACTACAATGAGCAGTTCTTC. V usage is TRBV12-3 or TRBV12-4 and J usage is TRBJ2-1, with 9 bases fitting TRBD1. V gave up 7 bases and J gave up 3 bases; unmatched junction bases: 22. The CDR3 runs 20 residues.

A few counts support this clonotype. V is TRBV5-5 and J is TRBJ2-5; a possible D gene is TRBD2 (5 bases). The germline V and J ends were trimmed by 0 bases and 2 bases, with 11 bases remaining between them. This CDR3 has 15 residues. Germline lookup yields CDR1 SGHKS and CDR2 YYEKEE (reference sequence). CDR3 residues: CASSLDPGGQETQYF. The CDR3 DNA reads TGTGCCAGCAGCTTGGATCCAGGAGGTCAAGAGACCCAGTACTTC.